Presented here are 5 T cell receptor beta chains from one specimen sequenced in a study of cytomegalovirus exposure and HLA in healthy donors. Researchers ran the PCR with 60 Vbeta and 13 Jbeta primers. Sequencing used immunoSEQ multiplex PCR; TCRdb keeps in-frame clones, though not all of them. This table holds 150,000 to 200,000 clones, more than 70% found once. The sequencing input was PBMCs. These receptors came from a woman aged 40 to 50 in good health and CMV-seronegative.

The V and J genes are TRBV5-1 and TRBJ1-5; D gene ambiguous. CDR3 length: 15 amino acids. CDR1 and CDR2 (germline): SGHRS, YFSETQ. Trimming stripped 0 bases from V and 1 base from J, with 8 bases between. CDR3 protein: CASSLGGQSNQPQHF. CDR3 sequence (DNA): TGCGCCAGCAGCTTGGGAGGGCAAAGCAATCAGCCCCAGCATTTT.

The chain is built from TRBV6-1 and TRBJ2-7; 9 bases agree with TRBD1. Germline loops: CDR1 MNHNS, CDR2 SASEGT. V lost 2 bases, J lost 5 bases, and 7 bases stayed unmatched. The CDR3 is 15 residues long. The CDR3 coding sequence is TGTGCCAGCAGTGAACTTCCGGGACAGGGCGACGAGCAGTACGTC. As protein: CASSELPGQGDEQYV.

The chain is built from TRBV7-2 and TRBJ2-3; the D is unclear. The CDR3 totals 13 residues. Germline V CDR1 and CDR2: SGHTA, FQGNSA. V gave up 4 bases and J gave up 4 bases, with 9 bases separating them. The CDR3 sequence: CASSYPSADTQYF. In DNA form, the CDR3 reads TGTGCCAGCAGCTACCCCTCGGCAGATACGCAGTATTTT. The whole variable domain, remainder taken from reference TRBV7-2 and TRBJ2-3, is GAGVSQSPSNKVTEKGKDVELRCDPISGHTALYWYRQSLGQGLEFLIYFQGNSAPDKSGLPSDRFSAERTGGSVSTLTIQRTQQEDSAVYLCASSYPSADTQYFGPGTRLTVL.

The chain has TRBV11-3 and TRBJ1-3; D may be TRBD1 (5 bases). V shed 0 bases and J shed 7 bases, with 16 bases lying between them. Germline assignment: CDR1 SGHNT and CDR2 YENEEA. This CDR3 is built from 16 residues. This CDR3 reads CASSLDLPGRWNTIYF. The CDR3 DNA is TGTGCCAGCAGCTTAGATCTACCAGGGAGGTGGAACACCATATATTTT.

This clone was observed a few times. The CDR3 reads CASSPASGTATETQYF. Written as DNA, the CDR3 is TGTGCCAGCAGTCCCGCCTCCGGGACAGCCACAGAGACCCAGTACTTC. V gene TRBV6-6 combines with J gene TRBJ2-5; 7 bases line up with TRBD1. The CDR3 has 16 residues. The germline gives CDR1 MNHNY, CDR2 SVGAGI (reference sequence). Trimming took 5 bases from V and 4 from J; bases not matched to a gene: 13.